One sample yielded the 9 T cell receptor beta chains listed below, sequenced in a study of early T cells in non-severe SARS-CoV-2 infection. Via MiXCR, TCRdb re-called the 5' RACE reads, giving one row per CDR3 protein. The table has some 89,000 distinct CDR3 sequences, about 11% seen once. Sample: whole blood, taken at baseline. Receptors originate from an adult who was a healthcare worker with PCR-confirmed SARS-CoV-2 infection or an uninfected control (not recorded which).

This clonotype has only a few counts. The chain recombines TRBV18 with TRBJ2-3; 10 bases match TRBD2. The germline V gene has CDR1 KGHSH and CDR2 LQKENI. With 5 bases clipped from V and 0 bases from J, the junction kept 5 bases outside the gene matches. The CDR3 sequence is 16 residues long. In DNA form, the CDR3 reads TGTGCCAGCTCAACTATGACTAGCGGGAGCACAGATACGCAGTATTTT. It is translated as CASSTMTSGSTDTQYF.

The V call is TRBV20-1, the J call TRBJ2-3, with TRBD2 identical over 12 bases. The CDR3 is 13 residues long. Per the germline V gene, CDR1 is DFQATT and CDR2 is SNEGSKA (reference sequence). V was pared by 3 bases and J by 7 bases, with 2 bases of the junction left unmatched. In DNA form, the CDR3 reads TGCAGTGCTAGTGGGACTAGCGGGTATACGCAGTATTTT. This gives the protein CSASGTSGYTQYF.

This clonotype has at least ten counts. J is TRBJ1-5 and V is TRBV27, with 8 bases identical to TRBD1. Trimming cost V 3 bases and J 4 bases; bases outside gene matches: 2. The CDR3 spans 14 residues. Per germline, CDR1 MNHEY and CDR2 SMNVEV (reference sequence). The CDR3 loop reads CASSFQGANQPQHF. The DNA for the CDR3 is TGTGCCAGCAGTTTTCAGGGGGCGAATCAGCCCCAGCATTTT.

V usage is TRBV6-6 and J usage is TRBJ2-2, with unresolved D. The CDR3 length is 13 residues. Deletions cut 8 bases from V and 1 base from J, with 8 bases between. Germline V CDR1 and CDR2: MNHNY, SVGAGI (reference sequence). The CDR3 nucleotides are TGTGCCAGCCAGGCACTGAACACCGGGGAGCTGTTTTTT. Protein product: CASQALNTGELFF.

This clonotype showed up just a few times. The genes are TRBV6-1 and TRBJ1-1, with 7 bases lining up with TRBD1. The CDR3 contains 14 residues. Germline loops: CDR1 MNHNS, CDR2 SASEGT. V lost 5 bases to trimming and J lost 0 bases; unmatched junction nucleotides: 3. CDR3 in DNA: TGTGCCAGCAGTCAACAGGGGATGAACACTGAAGCTTTCTTT. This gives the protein CASSQQGMNTEAFF.

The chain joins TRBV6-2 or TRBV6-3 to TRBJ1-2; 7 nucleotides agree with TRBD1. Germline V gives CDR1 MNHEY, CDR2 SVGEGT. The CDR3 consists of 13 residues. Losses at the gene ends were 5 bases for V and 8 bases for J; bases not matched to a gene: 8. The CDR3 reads CASSPRGAEGYTF. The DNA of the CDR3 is TGTGCCAGCAGTCCCAGGGGGGCAGAAGGCTACACCTTC.

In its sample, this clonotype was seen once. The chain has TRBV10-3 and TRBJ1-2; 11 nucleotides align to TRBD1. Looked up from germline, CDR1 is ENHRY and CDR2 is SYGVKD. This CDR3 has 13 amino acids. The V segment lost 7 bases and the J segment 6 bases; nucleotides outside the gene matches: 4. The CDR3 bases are TGTGCCATCACCGCGGGACAGGGGGATGGCTACACCTTC. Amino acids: CAITAGQGDGYTF.

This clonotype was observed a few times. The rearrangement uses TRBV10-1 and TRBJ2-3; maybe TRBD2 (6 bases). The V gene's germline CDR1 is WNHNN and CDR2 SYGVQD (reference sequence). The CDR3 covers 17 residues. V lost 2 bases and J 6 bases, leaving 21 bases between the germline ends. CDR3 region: CASSETLPGVVADTQYF. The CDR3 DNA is TGCGCCAGCAGTGAGACCCTTCCGGGGGTAGTGGCTGATACGCAGTATTTT.

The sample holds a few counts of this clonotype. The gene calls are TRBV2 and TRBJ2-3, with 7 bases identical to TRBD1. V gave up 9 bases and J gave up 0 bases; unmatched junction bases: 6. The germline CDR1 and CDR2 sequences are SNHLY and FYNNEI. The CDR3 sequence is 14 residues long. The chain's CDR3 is CASRRQGSTDTQYF. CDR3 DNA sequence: TGTGCCAGTCGCAGACAGGGAAGCACAGATACGCAGTATTTT.